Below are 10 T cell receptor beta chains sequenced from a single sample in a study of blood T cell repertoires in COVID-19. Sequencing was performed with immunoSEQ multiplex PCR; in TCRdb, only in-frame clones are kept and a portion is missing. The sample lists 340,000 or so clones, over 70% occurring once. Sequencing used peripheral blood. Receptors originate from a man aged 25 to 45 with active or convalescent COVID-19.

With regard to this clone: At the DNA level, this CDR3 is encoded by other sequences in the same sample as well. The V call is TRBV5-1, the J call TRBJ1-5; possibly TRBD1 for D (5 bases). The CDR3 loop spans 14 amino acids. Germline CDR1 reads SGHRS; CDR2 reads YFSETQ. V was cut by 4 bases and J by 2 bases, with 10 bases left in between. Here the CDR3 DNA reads TGCGCCAGCAGCCTCACGGGGGGCAATCAGCCCCAGCATTTT. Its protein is CASSLTGGNQPQHF.

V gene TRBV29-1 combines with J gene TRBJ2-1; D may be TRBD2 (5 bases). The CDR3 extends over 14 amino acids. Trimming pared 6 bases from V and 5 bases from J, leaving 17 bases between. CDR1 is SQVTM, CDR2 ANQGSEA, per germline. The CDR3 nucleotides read TGCAGCGTCGGGAACTCCAGAACGAACAATGAGCAGTTCTTC. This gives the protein CSVGNSRTNNEQFF.

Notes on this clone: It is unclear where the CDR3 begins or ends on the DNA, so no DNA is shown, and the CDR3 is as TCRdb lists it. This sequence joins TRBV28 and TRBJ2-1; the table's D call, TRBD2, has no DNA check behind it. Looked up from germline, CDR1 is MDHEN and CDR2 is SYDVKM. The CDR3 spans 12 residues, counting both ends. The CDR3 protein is CASSSSTKKQFF.

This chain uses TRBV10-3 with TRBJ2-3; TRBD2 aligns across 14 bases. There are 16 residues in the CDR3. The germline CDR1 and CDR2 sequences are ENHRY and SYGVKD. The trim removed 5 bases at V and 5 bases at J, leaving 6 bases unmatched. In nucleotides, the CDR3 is TGTGCCATCAGTTGGGGGACTAGCGGGAGTGGAGATACGCAGTATTTT. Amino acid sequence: CAISWGTSGSGDTQYF.

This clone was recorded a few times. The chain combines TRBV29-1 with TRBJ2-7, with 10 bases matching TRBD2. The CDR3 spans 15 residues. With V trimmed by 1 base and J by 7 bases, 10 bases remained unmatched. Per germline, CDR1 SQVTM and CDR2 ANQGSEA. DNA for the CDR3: TGCAGCGTTGAAGTGACGGCTAGCGGGAGCAGTGAGCAGTACTTC. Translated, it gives CSVEVTASGSSEQYF.

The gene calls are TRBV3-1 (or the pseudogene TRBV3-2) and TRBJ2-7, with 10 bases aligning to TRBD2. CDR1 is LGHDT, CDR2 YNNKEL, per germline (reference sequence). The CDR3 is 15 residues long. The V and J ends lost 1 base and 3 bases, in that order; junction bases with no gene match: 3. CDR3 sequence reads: CASSQGTSGFYEQYF. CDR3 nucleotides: TGTGCCAGCAGCCAAGGGACTAGCGGATTCTACGAGCAGTACTTC.

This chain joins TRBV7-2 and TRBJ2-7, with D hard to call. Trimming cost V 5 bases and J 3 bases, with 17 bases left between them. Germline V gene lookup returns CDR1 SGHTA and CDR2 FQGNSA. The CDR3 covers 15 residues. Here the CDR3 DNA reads TGTGCCAGCAGCGTTTCCCGGGTGGCGGTCTACGAGCAGTACTTC. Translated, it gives CASSVSRVAVYEQYF.

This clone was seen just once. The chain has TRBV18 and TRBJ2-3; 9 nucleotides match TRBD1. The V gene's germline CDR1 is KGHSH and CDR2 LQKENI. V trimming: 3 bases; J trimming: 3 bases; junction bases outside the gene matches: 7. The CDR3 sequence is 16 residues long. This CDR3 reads CASSPRTGASTDTQYF. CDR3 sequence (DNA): TGTGCCAGCTCACCGCGGACAGGGGCCTCTACAGATACGCAGTATTTT.

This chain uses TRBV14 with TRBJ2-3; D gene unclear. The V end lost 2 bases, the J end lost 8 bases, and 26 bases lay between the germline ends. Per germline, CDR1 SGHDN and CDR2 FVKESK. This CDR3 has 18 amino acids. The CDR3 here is CASSQWWQASGRMPTQYF. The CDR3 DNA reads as TGTGCCAGCAGCCAATGGTGGCAGGCCAGTGGAAGGATGCCTACGCAGTATTTT.

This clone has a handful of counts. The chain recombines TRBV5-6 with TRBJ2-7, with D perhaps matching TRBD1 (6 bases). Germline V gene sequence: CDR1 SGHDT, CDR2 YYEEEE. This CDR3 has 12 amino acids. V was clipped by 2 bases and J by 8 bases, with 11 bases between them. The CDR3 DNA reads TGTGCCAGCAGCTTACAGGGACCCAAGCAGTACTTC. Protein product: CASSLQGPKQYF.